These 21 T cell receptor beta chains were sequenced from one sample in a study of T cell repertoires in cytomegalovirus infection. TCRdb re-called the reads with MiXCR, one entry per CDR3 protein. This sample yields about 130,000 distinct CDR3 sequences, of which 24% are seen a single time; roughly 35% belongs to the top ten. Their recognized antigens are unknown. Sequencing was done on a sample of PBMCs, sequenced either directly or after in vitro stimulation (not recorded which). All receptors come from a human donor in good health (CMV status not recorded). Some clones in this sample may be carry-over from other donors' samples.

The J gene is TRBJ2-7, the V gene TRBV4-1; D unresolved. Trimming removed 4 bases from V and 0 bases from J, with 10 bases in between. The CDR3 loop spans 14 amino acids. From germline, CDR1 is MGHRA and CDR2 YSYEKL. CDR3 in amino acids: CASSPLGLSYEQYF. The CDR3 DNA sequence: TGCGCCAGCAGCCCCCTCGGTCTCTCCTACGAGCAGTACTTC.

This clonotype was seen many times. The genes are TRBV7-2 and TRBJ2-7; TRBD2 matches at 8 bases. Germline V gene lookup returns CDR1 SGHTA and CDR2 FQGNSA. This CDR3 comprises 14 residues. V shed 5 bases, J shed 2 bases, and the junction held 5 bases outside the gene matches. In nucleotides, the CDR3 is TGTGCCAGCAGCCGTAGCGGGGCCACCTACGAGCAGTACTTC. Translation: CASSRSGATYEQYF.

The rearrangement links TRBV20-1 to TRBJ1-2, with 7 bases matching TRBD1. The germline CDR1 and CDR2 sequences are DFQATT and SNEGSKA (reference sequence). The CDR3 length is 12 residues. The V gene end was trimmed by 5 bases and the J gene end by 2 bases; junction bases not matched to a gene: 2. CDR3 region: CSAGGQNYGYTF. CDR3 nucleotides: TGCAGTGCTGGGGGACAGAACTATGGCTACACCTTC.

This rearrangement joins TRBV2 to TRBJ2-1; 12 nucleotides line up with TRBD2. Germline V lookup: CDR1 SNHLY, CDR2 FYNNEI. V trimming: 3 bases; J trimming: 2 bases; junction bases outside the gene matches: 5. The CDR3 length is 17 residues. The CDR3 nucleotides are TGTGCCAGCAGTGAGATGGCTAGCGGGAGGGCCTACAATGAGCAGTTCTTC. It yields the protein CASSEMASGRAYNEQFF. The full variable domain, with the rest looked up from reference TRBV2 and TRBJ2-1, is EPEVTQTPSHQVTQMGQEVILRCVPISNHLYFYWYRQILGQKVEFLVSFYNNEISEKSEIFDDQFSVERPDGSNFTLKIRSTKLEDSAMYFCASSEMASGRAYNEQFFGPGTRLTVL.

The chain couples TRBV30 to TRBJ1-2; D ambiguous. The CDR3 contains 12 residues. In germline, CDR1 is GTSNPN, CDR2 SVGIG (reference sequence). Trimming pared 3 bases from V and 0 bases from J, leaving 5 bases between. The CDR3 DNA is TGTGCCTGGAGGCAGTCTAACTATGGCTACACCTTC. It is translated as CAWRQSNYGYTF.

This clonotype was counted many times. The CDR3 loop reads CASSLQTGTGRRNTEAFF. CDR3 DNA sequence: TGTGCCAGCAGCTTACAAACCGGGACAGGGAGGAGGAACACTGAAGCTTTCTTT. This chain connects TRBV7-8 to TRBJ1-1, with TRBD1 identical over 9 bases. The V segment lost 2 bases and the J segment 1 base; nucleotides outside the gene matches: 11. From germline, CDR1 is SGHVS and CDR2 FQNEAQ. The CDR3 has 18 amino acids.

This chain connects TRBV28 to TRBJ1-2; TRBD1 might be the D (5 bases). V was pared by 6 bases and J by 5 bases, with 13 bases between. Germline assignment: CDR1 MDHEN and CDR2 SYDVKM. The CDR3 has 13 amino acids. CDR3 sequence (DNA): TGTGCCAGCAGCCCCGGGACCACTTATGGCTACACCTTC. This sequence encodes CASSPGTTYGYTF.

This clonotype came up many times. The CDR3 spells CASGREEQFF. CDR3 DNA: TGTGCCAGCGGCCGGGAGGAGCAGTTCTTC. V gene TRBV7-2 combines with J gene TRBJ2-1, with a possible D match to TRBD2 (6 bases). Trimming cost V 8 bases and J 10 bases, with 9 bases left between them. The germline gives CDR1 SGHTA, CDR2 FQGNSA. The CDR3 is made up of 10 amino acids.

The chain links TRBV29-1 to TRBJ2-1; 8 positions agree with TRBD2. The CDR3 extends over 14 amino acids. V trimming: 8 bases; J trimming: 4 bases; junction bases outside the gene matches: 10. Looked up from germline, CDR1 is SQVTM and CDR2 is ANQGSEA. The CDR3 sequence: CSTTGGLLYNEQFF. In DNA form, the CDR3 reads TGCAGCACCACGGGGGGGCTCCTATACAATGAGCAGTTCTTC.

Here the CDR3 reads CASSSHGLAGGPAANEQFF. As DNA, the CDR3 is TGTGCCAGCAGTTCTCACGGACTAGCGGGAGGACCCGCAGCTAATGAGCAGTTCTTC. The J gene is TRBJ2-1, the V gene TRBV27, with 14 bases that match TRBD2. Trimming took 4 bases from V and 7 from J; bases not matched to a gene: 15. This CDR3 is 19 amino acids long. Germline values: CDR1 MNHEY, CDR2 SMNVEV (reference sequence).

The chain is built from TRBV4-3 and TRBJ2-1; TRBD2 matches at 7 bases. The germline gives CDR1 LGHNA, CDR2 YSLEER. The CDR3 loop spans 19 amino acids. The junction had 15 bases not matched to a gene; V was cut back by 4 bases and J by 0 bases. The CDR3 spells CASSLSAGWPSGSYNEQFF. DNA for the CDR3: TGCGCCAGCAGCCTATCAGCGGGGTGGCCCTCAGGCTCCTACAATGAGCAGTTCTTC.

CDR3 amino acids: CAITEGLGNEQFF. DNA of the CDR3: TGTGCCATCACCGAAGGATTAGGCAATGAGCAGTTCTTC. This sequence joins TRBV10-3 and TRBJ2-1; D gene uncertain. Germline V gene sequence: CDR1 ENHRY, CDR2 SYGVKD. This CDR3 comprises 13 residues. V was cut by 7 bases and J by 6 bases, with 13 bases left in between.

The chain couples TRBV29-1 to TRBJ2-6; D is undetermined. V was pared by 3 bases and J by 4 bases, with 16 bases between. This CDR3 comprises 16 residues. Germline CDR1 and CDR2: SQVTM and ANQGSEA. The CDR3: CSVDRQESSGANVLTF. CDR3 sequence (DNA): TGCAGCGTTGACAGGCAAGAATCTTCCGGGGCCAACGTCCTGACTTTC.

The CDR3 here is CASTPARNEQFF. The CDR3 nucleotides are TGTGCCAGCACCCCAGCCAGGAATGAGCAGTTCTTC. The V and J genes are TRBV12-3 or TRBV12-4 and TRBJ2-1; D is unresolved. The CDR3 covers 12 residues. Trimming removed 7 bases at V and 7 bases at J, with 11 bases between.

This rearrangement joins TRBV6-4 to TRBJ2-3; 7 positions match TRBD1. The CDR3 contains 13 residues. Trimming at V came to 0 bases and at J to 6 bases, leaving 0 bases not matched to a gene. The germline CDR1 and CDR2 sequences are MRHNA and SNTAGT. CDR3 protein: CASSDSDRDTQYF. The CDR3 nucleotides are TGTGCCAGCAGTGACTCGGACAGGGATACGCAGTATTTT.

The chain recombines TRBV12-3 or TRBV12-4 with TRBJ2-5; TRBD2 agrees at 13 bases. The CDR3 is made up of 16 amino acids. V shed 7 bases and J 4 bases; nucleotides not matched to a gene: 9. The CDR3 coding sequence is TGTGCCAGCATCTCAGGGACTAGCGGGGTTGTAGAGACCCAGTACTTC. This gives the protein CASISGTSGVVETQYF.

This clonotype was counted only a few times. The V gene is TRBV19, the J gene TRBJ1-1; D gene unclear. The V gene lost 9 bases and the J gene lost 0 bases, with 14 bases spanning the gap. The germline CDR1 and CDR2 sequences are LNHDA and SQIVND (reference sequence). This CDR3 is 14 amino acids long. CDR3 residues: CASVVVMLNTEAFF. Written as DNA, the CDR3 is TGTGCCAGCGTGGTGGTCATGTTGAACACTGAAGCTTTCTTT.

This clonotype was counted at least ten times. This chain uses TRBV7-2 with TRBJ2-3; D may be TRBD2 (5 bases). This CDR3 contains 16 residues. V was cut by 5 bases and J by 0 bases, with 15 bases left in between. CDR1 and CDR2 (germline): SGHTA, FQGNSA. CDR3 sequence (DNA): TGTGCCAGCAGCCCCCGTGGACTCCCAAGCACAGATACGCAGTATTTT. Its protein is CASSPRGLPSTDTQYF.

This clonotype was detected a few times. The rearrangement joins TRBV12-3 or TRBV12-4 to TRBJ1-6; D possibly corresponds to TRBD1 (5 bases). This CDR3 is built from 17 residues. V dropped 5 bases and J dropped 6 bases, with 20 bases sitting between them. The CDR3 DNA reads TGTGCCAGCAGTCCTTCACGAACCTCTGGGGGTAATTCACCCCTCCACTTT. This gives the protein CASSPSRTSGGNSPLHF.

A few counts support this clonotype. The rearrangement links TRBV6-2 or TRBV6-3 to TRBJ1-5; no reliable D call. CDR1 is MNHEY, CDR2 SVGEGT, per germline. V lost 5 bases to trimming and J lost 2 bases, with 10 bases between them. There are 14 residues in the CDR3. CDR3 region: CASSRESGNQPQHF. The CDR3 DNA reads TGTGCCAGCAGTCGCGAGTCAGGCAATCAGCCCCAGCATTTT.

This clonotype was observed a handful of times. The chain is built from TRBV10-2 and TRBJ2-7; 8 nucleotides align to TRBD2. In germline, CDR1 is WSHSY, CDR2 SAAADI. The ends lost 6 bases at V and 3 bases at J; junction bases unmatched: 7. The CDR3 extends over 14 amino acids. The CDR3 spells CASSITSGGYEQYV. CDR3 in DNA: TGCGCCAGCAGCATAACTAGCGGAGGCTACGAGCAGTACGTC.